This T cell receptor (beta chain) was sequenced in a study of T cell responses to AZD1222 COVID-19 vaccine. Overall study results and limits: Close to half of all spike-specific TCRs reportedly target regions of the variants that are unmutated. White British people made up most donors, females outnumbered males, and clonal diversity was possibly underestimated. Spike-specific TCR breadth and depth were elevated following two AZD1222 doses. Spike-spanning, vaccine-associated CD4 TCRs were dominant at 160-218 and 743-854.

V was clipped by 4 bases and J by 0 bases, with 17 bases between them. The CDR3 is made up of 16 amino acids. Germline CDR1 and CDR2: SGHNT and YYREEE (reference sequence). Here immunoSEQ multiplex PCR was the method, and the copy in TCRdb shows in-frame clones only, minus some. The table has some 85,000 clones, around 87% seen once; the top ten hold 24%. Remarks on this clone: Its specificity is not known.

Specimen: peripheral blood, collected on day 0 of AZD1222 vaccination. This sequence joins TRBV5-4 and TRBJ2-7; D is perhaps TRBD1 (5 bases). The source is an adult in good health. The chain's CDR3 is CASSPKVGPLSYEQYF. The DNA of the CDR3 is TGTGCCAGCAGCCCCAAAGTGGGGCCCCTCTCCTACGAGCAGTACTTC.